This T cell receptor beta chain was recorded in a study of blood T cell repertoires in COVID-19. The CDR3 has 16 amino acids. Germline CDR1 reads SGHTA; CDR2 reads FQGTGA. The V and J ends lost 4 bases and 5 bases respectively, with 17 bases between them. Source study methods: Estimation of nucleated cell counts relied on the amplification of reference gene primers. The method was immunoSEQ multiplex PCR; TCRdb's version includes in-frame clones alone and lacks a portion of them. The V and J calls and the clone size are those of that table, but D and trimming were determined from the DNA. This sample carries a few hundred thousand clones, roughly four fifths of them seen once, and the ten largest clones take less than 3.5%.

The sequenced sample was peripheral blood. The gene calls are TRBV7-3 and TRBJ2-2, with D tentatively TRBD1 (6 bases). The receptor comes from a woman younger than 30 with acute or convalescent COVID-19. CDR3 coding DNA: TGTGCCAGCAGCTCCTCAGTGGCAGGGGAGACCGGGGAGCTGTTTTTT. Amino acids: CASSSSVAGETGELFF. The entire variable domain, with the rest obtained from reference TRBV7-3 and TRBJ2-2, is as follows: GAGVSQTPSNKVTEKGKYVELRCDPISGHTALYWYRQSLGQGPEFLIYFQGTGAADDSGLPNDRFFAVRPEGSVSTLKIQRTERGDSAVYLCASSSSVAGETGELFFGEGSRLTVL.